This T cell receptor (beta chain) comes out of a study of T cells in lung cancer brain metastases. As for the study in general: Nine tenths of the roughly 20 patients had no interval therapy between resections. Overall study findings and caveats: DNA fragmentation in FFPE samples may have prevented full retrieval of the infiltrating T cell repertoire. Compared with paired primaries, brain metastases showed fewer unique productive clones (1540 versus 4551).

Patients with a history of multiple malignancies were excluded. Clones were sequenced by immunoSEQ multiplex PCR, and TCRdb holds only the in-frame ones, with some missing. Among about 1,000 clones listed, 93% were seen once. On this clone itself: Its target is unknown.

Trimming cost V 4 bases and J 7 bases; bases outside gene matches: 8. This CDR3 has 15 amino acids. Germline lookup yields CDR1 SEHNR and CDR2 FQNEAQ (reference sequence). The clonotype comes from a woman aged 40 to 50 with non-small cell lung cancer. The specimen sequenced was tumor tissue from the primary lung tumor. V gene TRBV7-9 combines with J gene TRBJ1-2; 11 positions agree with TRBD1. CDR3 in DNA: TGTGCCAGCAGCTCAGGACAGGGGGCGCTACTTGGCTACACCTTC. It yields the protein CASSSGQGALLGYTF.